This TCR beta chain derives from a study of human T cells and chemical hapten exposure. Single cDNA molecules in the library carried unique molecular identifiers attached during preparation. TCRdb itself ran the 5' RACE reads through MiXCR, one entry per CDR3 protein. The sample contains 70,000 to 85,000 distinct CDR3 sequences, 15% to 20% of which appear only once. J lost 7 bases, V lost 6 bases, and 8 bases had no gene match. Germline V gene data show CDR1 as SGHDN and CDR2 as FVKESK. The CDR3 covers 13 residues. Points on this clonotype: Its target is not known.

The template was total RNA from unfractionated whole blood. Findings of the study overall: Unchanged with DPC sensitization were TCRs above 1 in 1000 frequency.

The V gene is TRBV14, the J gene TRBJ1-2, with TRBD1 matching 7 bases. The sequence was collected from a female donor in good health. CDR3 in amino acids: CASRMTGTGGYTF. In DNA, the CDR3 is TGTGCCAGCAGGATGACAGGGACGGGTGGCTACACCTTC.